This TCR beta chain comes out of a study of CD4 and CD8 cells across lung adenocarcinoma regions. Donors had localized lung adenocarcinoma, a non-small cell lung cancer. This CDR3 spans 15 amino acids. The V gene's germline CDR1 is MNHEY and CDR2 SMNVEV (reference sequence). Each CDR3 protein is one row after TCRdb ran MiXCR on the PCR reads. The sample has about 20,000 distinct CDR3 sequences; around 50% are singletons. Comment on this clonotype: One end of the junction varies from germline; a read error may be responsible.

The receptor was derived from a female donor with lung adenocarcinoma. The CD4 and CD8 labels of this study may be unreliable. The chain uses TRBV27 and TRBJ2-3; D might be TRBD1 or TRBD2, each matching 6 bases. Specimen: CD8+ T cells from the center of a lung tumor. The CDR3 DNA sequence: TGTGCCGGGGGTACCGGGGGCGGTGGCCCAGATACGCAGTATTTC. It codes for CAGGTGGGGPDTQYF.